Presented here are 17 T cell receptor beta chains from one specimen sequenced in a study of blood T cell repertoires in COVID-19. Assay used: immunoSEQ multiplex PCR; TCRdb lists only in-frame clones, some missing. Among around 76,000 clones, 65% to 85% were seen once, and the ten largest hold around 13%. The source material was peripheral blood. Source of these receptors: a man aged 45-65 years with COVID-19, enrolled during active disease.

This sequence joins TRBV20-1 and TRBJ2-7; D not certain. Trimming shortened V by 5 bases and J by 6 bases, and 11 bases separated the two germline ends. The V gene's germline CDR1 is DFQATT and CDR2 SNEGSKA (reference sequence). The CDR3 is 11 amino acids. This CDR3 reads CSAWAPPEQYF. The CDR3 region has the DNA TGCAGTGCTTGGGCCCCACCCGAGCAGTACTTC.

The chain recombines TRBV27 with TRBJ1-1; D is possibly TRBD1 (5 bases). Germline V gene data show CDR1 as MNHEY and CDR2 as SMNVEV (reference sequence). Between the trimmed V and J ends, which lost 4 bases and 1 base, there was a span of 10 bases. The length of the CDR3 is 14 residues. The CDR3 DNA is TGTGCCAGCAGTTGGGGCGATCAGAACACTGAAGCTTTCTTT. Its translation is CASSWGDQNTEAFF.

Only one count was recorded for this clone. V and J are TRBV4-1 and TRBJ2-7; the D is unclear. Per germline, CDR1 MGHRA and CDR2 YSYEKL. The ends were cut back, 3 bases at V and 2 bases at J, with 14 bases in the middle. This CDR3 has 15 amino acids. The CDR3 DNA follows: TGCGCCAGCAGCCAGACGCGGCACGTTGCCTACGAGCAGTACTTC. Residues: CASSQTRHVAYEQYF.

This chain links TRBV19 with TRBJ2-5; perhaps TRBD2 as D (6 bases). This CDR3 contains 16 residues. V was pared by 3 bases and J by 2 bases, with 16 bases between. Germline CDR1 is LNHDA and CDR2 is SQIVND (reference sequence). CDR3 nucleotide sequence: TGTGCCAGTAGTATCAGGAGGGTTCCCGAGCAAGAGACCCAGTACTTC. Encoded protein: CASSIRRVPEQETQYF.

The chain employs TRBV5-1 and TRBJ2-5; D perhaps matches TRBD2 (6 bases). V lost 5 bases, J lost 5 bases, and 13 bases lay in between. The CDR3 contains 13 residues. The germline V gene has CDR1 SGHRS and CDR2 YFSETQ. CDR3 in amino acids: CASSGPEGETQYF. The DNA of the CDR3 is TGCGCCAGCAGTGGTCCGGAGGGGGAGACCCAGTACTTC. The full variable domain, its missing parts supplied by reference TRBV5-1 and TRBJ2-5, is KAGVTQTPRYLIKTRGQQVTLSCSPISGHRSVSWYQQTPGQGLQFLFEYFSETQRNKGNFPGRFSGRQFSNSRSEMNVSTLELGDSALYLCASSGPEGETQYFGPGTRLLVL.

The chain combines TRBV6-6 with TRBJ1-6; D possibly corresponds to TRBD1 (5 bases). The CDR3 extends over 14 amino acids. Trimming stripped 7 bases from V and 5 bases from J, with 12 bases between. Looked up from germline, CDR1 is MNHNY and CDR2 is SVGAGI (reference sequence). This CDR3 reads CASTGGSDNSPLHF. CDR3 bases: TGTGCCAGCACGGGGGGATCCGATAATTCACCCCTCCACTTT.

This chain links TRBV5-1 with TRBJ2-7, with TRBD1 identical over 8 bases. J was trimmed by 2 bases and V by 0 bases; bases with no gene match: 4. The CDR3 is 15 residues long. Germline loops: CDR1 SGHRS, CDR2 YFSETQ. In nucleotides, the CDR3 is TGCGCCAGCAGCTTGGGACAGGGGATGACCTACGAGCAGTACTTC. It is translated as CASSLGQGMTYEQYF.

The chain joins TRBV4-3 to TRBJ2-2, with 8 bases identical to TRBD2. The CDR3 has 15 amino acids. Germline V gene data show CDR1 as LGHNA and CDR2 as YSLEER. The J segment lost 9 bases and the V segment lost 0 bases, leaving 6 bases of the junction unmatched. The CDR3 loop is CASSQDRSGSRELFF. DNA of the CDR3: TGCGCCAGCAGCCAAGACCGGAGCGGGAGTAGGGAGCTGTTTTTT.

This clone has only one observation. Relative to the germline gene, one junction end is altered; a read error may explain this. The V gene is TRBV18, the J gene TRBJ2-5; D is uncertain. Germline V gene data show CDR1 as KGHSH and CDR2 as LQKENI. The CDR3 spans 13 residues. The CDR3 spells CASSPKHQETQYF. Written as DNA, the CDR3 is TGTGCCAGCTCACCAAAACACCAGGAGACCCAGTACTTC.

The chain combines TRBV4-3 with TRBJ1-2; 12 bases align to TRBD1. J gave up 6 bases and V 4 bases, and 0 bases lay outside the gene matches. The CDR3 contains 13 residues. CDR1 LGHNA and CDR2 YSLEER come from the germline V gene. The CDR3 coding sequence is TGCGCCAGCAGCCGGGACAGGGGGCATGGCTACACCTTC. Protein product: CASSRDRGHGYTF.

This chain joins TRBV6-5 and TRBJ1-5; TRBD1 agrees at 7 bases. The V gene's germline CDR1 is MNHEY and CDR2 SVGAGI. V dropped 7 bases and J dropped 4; count of bases not matched to a gene: 10. The CDR3 is 15 residues long. The DNA of the CDR3 is TGTGCCAGCAATGTAACAGGGGCTGGTAATCAGCCCCAGCATTTT. Translation gives CASNVTGAGNQPQHF.

This clone was observed a handful of times. The rearrangement uses TRBV6-5 and TRBJ2-1; TRBD1 is a possible D gene (5 bases). The CDR3 has 15 residues. The germline V gene encodes CDR1 MNHEY and CDR2 SVGAGI. Trimming cost V 2 bases and J 6 bases, with 14 bases left between them. The CDR3, as DNA: TGTGCCAGCAGTTACAAGGGGTCTCTAATCAATGAGCAGTTCTTC. Amino acid sequence: CASSYKGSLINEQFF.

This rearrangement joins TRBV29-1 to TRBJ1-2; 7 bases map to TRBD1. CDR3 length equals 15 residues. J gave up 4 bases and V 4 bases, and 12 bases lay outside the gene matches. Germline values: CDR1 SQVTM, CDR2 ANQGSEA. CDR3 nucleotides: TGCAGCGTTGGTAGGGACAGAAGTACCGGCTATGGCTACACCTTC. Its protein is CSVGRDRSTGYGYTF. The full variable domain, with the rest looked up from reference TRBV29-1 and TRBJ1-2, is SAVISQKPSRDICQRGTSLTIQCQVDSQVTMMFWYRQQPGQSLTLIATANQGSEATYESGFVIDKFPISRPNLTFSTLTVSNMSPEDSSIYLCSVGRDRSTGYGYTFGSGTRLTVV.

The V and J genes are TRBV24-1 and TRBJ2-5, with D possibly being TRBD1 (5 bases). Trimming removed 1 base from V and 7 bases from J, with 6 bases in between. Germline CDR1 reads KGHDR; CDR2 reads SFDVKD. This CDR3 comprises 12 residues. CDR3 in amino acids: CATSDFRGTQYF. The DNA of the CDR3 is TGTGCCACCAGTGATTTTAGGGGGACCCAGTACTTC.

The chain joins TRBV6-2 or TRBV6-3 to TRBJ2-5; no clear D. From germline, CDR1 is MNHEY and CDR2 SVGEGT. CDR3 size: 12 residues. Trimming stripped 6 bases from V and 5 bases from J, with 10 bases between. CDR3 DNA sequence: TGTGCCAGCAGCCGTAACATGGAGACCCAGTACTTC. This gives the protein CASSRNMETQYF.

As DNA, the CDR3 is TGTGCCAGCACCCTGGGCGGACAGGGAGCTTACTATGGCTACACCTTC. Amino acids: CASTLGGQGAYYGYTF. The V and J genes are TRBV28 and TRBJ1-2; 8 positions match TRBD1. Unmatched junction bases numbered 13, after V lost 7 bases and J lost 3 bases. This CDR3 region has 16 residues. Germline CDR1 MDHEN, CDR2 SYDVKM.

The chain recombines TRBV5-1 with TRBJ1-2; 9 bases fit TRBD1. V shed 5 bases and J 4 bases; nucleotides not matched to a gene: 6. Germline CDR1 reads SGHRS; CDR2 reads YFSETQ. The CDR3 has 14 amino acids. CDR3 amino acids: CASRTGTGIYGYTF. The CDR3 DNA reads as TGCGCCAGCAGGACCGGGACAGGGATCTATGGCTACACCTTC.